These T cell receptor beta chains were read from a single sample in a study of blood T cell repertoires in COVID-19. Method: immunoSEQ multiplex PCR; TCRdb's copy keeps in-frame clones and lacks some. The sample records about 200,000 clones, roughly 88% being singletons. Sequenced sample: peripheral blood. These receptors were collected from a human donor with active or convalescent COVID-19. The donor label of this sample is uncertain. Both conserved end residues are part of each CDR3. The D gene is left open where the match is weak. Only part of the rows carry a size: once, few, many, or a class if the clone is expanded.

CDR3 | DNA | J | size | V | D | length
CASSPDRGRGSLHF | TGTGCCAGCAGCCCGGACAGGGGCAGGGGGTCCCTCCACTTT | TRBJ1-6 | once | TRBV7-2 | TRBD1 | 14
CASSQSRQGASGNTIYF | TGCGCCAGCAGTCAATCCCGACAGGGGGCTTCTGGAAACACCATATATTTT | TRBJ1-3 | - | TRBV23-1 | TRBD1 | 17
CASMDTQNTEAFF | TGTGCCAGCATGGACACGCAGAACACTGAAGCTTTCTTT | TRBJ1-1 | - | TRBV2 | - | 13
CASSTGTQNEQYF | TGTGCCAGCAGTACCGGGACACAGAACGAGCAGTACTTC | TRBJ2-7 | - | TRBV6-5 | - | 13
CASSPRGLSTQRRTGELFF | TGTGCCAGCAGCCCGCGGGGGTTGTCTACTCAAAGACGGACCGGGGAGCTGTTTTTT | TRBJ2-2 | - | TRBV7-6 | TRBD2 | 19
CASSITGQSYEQYF | TGTGCCAGTAGTATTACAGGGCAATCCTACGAGCAGTACTTC | TRBJ2-7 | - | TRBV19 | - | 14
CASSLSGTGDNEQFF | TGTGCCAGCAGTTTATCCGGGACAGGGGACAATGAGCAGTTCTTC | TRBJ2-1 | - | TRBV28 | TRBD1 | 15
CASSSTGGDEAFF | TGTGCCAGCAGCTCCACAGGGGGAGATGAAGCTTTCTTT | TRBJ1-1 | - | TRBV7-2 | TRBD1 | 13
CASSSTGGQGAYGYTF | TGCGCCAGCAGCTCCACCGGGGGTCAGGGGGCCTATGGCTACACCTTC | TRBJ1-2 | - | TRBV5-1 | TRBD1 | 16
CASSPRIAGKNEQFF | TGTGCCAGCAGCCCTCGGATAGCGGGAAAGAATGAGCAGTTCTTC | TRBJ2-1 | - | TRBV7-3 | TRBD2 | 15
CASSYGEGSYEQYF | TGTGCCAGCAGTTACGGGGAGGGCTCCTACGAGCAGTACTTC | TRBJ2-7 | - | TRBV6-5 | TRBD2 | 14
CASSPEGDYGYTF | TGCGCCAGCAGCCCAGAGGGGGACTATGGCTACACCTTC | TRBJ1-2 | - | TRBV5-1 | - | 13
CASRQTERRTEAFF | TGTGCCAGCAGACAGACAGAGAGAAGGACTGAAGCTTTCTTT | TRBJ1-1 | - | TRBV21-1 | - | 14
CASSSIGAANEKLFF | TGTGCCAGCAGTTCTATCGGAGCGGCTAATGAAAAACTGTTTTTT | TRBJ1-4 | - | TRBV28 | - | 15
CASSRDNTDTQYF | TGTGCCAGCTCAAGGGACAACACAGATACGCAGTATTTT | TRBJ2-3 | - | TRBV18 | - | 13
CASSFLGQGRFGTNEKLFF | TGTGCCAGCAGTTTCCTCGGACAGGGAAGGTTTGGCACTAATGAAAAACTGTTTTTT | TRBJ1-4 | - | TRBV28 | TRBD1 | 19
CASSRQGTSTDTQYF | TGTGCCAGCAGTCGACAGGGCACGAGCACAGATACGCAGTATTTT | TRBJ2-3 | - | TRBV2 | TRBD1 | 15
CASSSRGGGELFF | TGTGCCAGCAGTTCACGGGGGGGCGGGGAGCTGTTTTTT | TRBJ2-2 | - | TRBV27 | TRBD2 | 13
CASSQDGVGNQPQHF | TGCGCCAGCAGCCAGGACGGGGTGGGCAATCAGCCCCAGCATTTT | TRBJ1-5 | - | TRBV4-3 | - | 15
CASSAGGVVNEQFF | TGTGCCAGCAGCGCGGGAGGGGTAGTGAATGAGCAGTTCTTC | TRBJ2-1 | - | TRBV7-8 | TRBD2 | 14
CASSYGQGTDTQYF | TGTGCCAGCAGTTATGGACAGGGCACAGATACGCAGTATTTT | TRBJ2-3 | - | TRBV6-5 | TRBD1 | 14
CASRERRSEQFF | TGTGCCAGTAGGGAGAGACGCAGTGAGCAGTTCTTC | TRBJ2-1 | - | TRBV19 | - | 12
CASSRDGGINTEAFF | TGTGCCAGCTCCCGAGACGGGGGAATTAACACTGAAGCTTTCTTT | TRBJ1-1 | few | TRBV18 | - | 15
CASSQDLRGSNQPQHF | TGTGCCAGCAGCCAAGATCTTAGGGGGTCGAATCAGCCCCAGCATTTT | TRBJ1-5 | - | TRBV3-1/TRBV3-2 | - | 16
CAWKTQGTAQETQYF | TGTGCCTGGAAGACCCAAGGGACAGCCCAAGAGACCCAGTACTTC | TRBJ2-5 | once | TRBV30 | TRBD1 | 15
CAWSRQGSGNTIYF | TGTGCCTGGAGCAGGCAAGGATCTGGAAACACCATATATTTT | TRBJ1-3 | - | TRBV30 | - | 14
CASSTTGLAGGVVGSREQFF | TGTGCCAGCAGCACAACCGGACTAGCGGGAGGTGTGGTGGGGAGTCGTGAGCAGTTCTTC | TRBJ2-1 | - | TRBV7-9 | TRBD2 | 20
CSASRTGDQETQYF | TGCAGTGCTAGTAGGACAGGAGACCAAGAGACCCAGTACTTC | TRBJ2-5 | - | TRBV20-1 | TRBD1 | 14
CASSVSGRGTGELFF | TGTGCCAGCAGCGTTAGCGGGAGAGGCACCGGGGAGCTGTTTTTT | TRBJ2-2 | - | TRBV9 | TRBD2 | 15
CASSCQPRDRVSQKNTGELFF | TGTGCCAGCAGCTGCCAACCTAGGGACAGGGTGAGTCAGAAGAACACCGGGGAGCTGTTTTTT | TRBJ2-2 | - | TRBV7-8 | TRBD1 | 21
CATSDTTGYEQYF | TGTGCCACCAGTGATACGACAGGCTACGAGCAGTACTTC | TRBJ2-7 | - | TRBV24-1 | - | 13
CASSESLAGEGYNEQFF | TGCGCCAGCAGTGAGTCGCTAGCGGGAGAAGGTTACAATGAGCAGTTCTTC | TRBJ2-1 | - | TRBV10-1 | TRBD2 | 17
CASSDSGQAHNEQFF | TGTGCCAGCAGTGACTCAGGACAGGCCCACAATGAGCAGTTCTTC | TRBJ2-1 | - | TRBV6-4 | TRBD1 | 15
CASSLTRSSGGRSSYNEQFF | TGCGCCAGCAGCTTGACAAGGTCTAGCGGGGGACGGTCCTCCTACAATGAGCAGTTCTTC | TRBJ2-1 | few | TRBV5-1 | TRBD2 | 20
CASARQGSIGANVLTF | TGTGCCAGCGCCCGACAGGGAAGTATCGGGGCCAACGTCCTGACTTTC | TRBJ2-6 | once | TRBV27 | TRBD1 | 16
CASSPAILAGGPGDTQYF | TGTGCCAGCAGCCCCGCCATTCTAGCGGGAGGGCCGGGAGATACGCAGTATTTT | TRBJ2-3 | - | TRBV3-1/TRBV3-2 | TRBD2 | 18
CARAPGVANYGYTF | TGTGCCCGCGCCCCAGGGGTAGCTAACTATGGCTACACCTTC | TRBJ1-2 | - | TRBV30 | - | 14
CATRERSSDTQYF | TGTGCCACCAGGGAGAGGTCTTCAGATACGCAGTATTTT | TRBJ2-3 | - | TRBV6-5 | - | 13
CASSAGLTGGNSPLHF | TGTGCCAGCAGTGCCGGCTTGACAGGGGGCAATTCACCCCTCCACTTT | TRBJ1-6 | - | TRBV6-1 | TRBD1 | 16
CASSLGQGPDTQYF | TGTGCCAGCAGCTTAGGGCAGGGGCCAGATACGCAGTATTTT | TRBJ2-3 | - | TRBV13 | - | 14
CASGLAAAVNQPQHF | TGTGCTAGTGGTTTGGCGGCGGCTGTCAATCAGCCCCAGCATTTT | TRBJ1-5 | - | TRBV12-5 | - | 15
CSVVEQGDQPQHF | TGCAGCGTTGTGGAACAGGGTGATCAGCCCCAGCATTTT | TRBJ1-5 | few | TRBV29-1 | - | 13
CASSLDNPRGYEQYF | TGTGCCAGCAGCTTAGATAATCCTAGAGGCTACGAGCAGTACTTC | TRBJ2-7 | - | TRBV11-2 | - | 15
CASRLYRENNYGYTF | TGTGCCAGCCGCCTTTACAGGGAGAATAACTATGGCTACACCTTC | TRBJ1-2 | - | TRBV2 | - | 15
CASSTGVDEQYF | TGTGCCAGCAGCACCGGAGTTGACGAGCAGTACTTC | TRBJ2-7 | once | TRBV7-9 | - | 12
CASSQTFGVSGNTIYF | TGCGCCAGCAGCCAAACATTCGGGGTCTCTGGAAACACCATATATTTT | TRBJ1-3 | - | TRBV4-1 | - | 16
CAWSSKLAGGLQETQYF | TGTGCCTGGAGTAGTAAACTAGCGGGGGGGCTCCAAGAGACCCAGTACTTC | TRBJ2-5 | - | TRBV30 | TRBD2 | 17
CASRPTSGRANEQFF | TGCGCCAGCAGGCCTACTAGCGGGAGGGCCAATGAGCAGTTCTTC | TRBJ2-1 | - | TRBV5-1 | TRBD2 | 15
CASSVTGVQPQHF | TGTGCCAGCAGCGTGACAGGGGTCCAGCCCCAGCATTTT | TRBJ1-5 | - | TRBV7-2 | TRBD1 | 13